The rows below give T cell receptor beta chains drawn from one sample of a study of blood T cell repertoires in COVID-19. This table comes from immunoSEQ multiplex PCR, and its TCRdb copy is limited to in-frame clones, with some not included. This table has some 120,000 clones, roughly 79% appearing once. The sequencing input was peripheral blood. The receptors originated from a human donor in a cohort sampled during active COVID-19. CDR3s include the opening cysteine and the closing phenylalanine or tryptophan. D genes are given only for firm matches. Clone size is shown for a subset of rows, as once, few, many or a class of expanded clone.

v_gene	len	abundance	d_gene	j_gene	CDR3aa	CDR3nt
TRBV7-9	14	-	-	TRBJ1-4	CASSSGAVGEKLFF	TGTGCCAGCAGCTCGGGAGCGGTAGGTGAAAAACTGTTTTTT
TRBV30	11	few	TRBD1	TRBJ1-6	CAWRSGTGLHF	TGTGCCTGGCGCTCCGGGACAGGGCTCCACTTT
TRBV19	15	-	TRBD1	TRBJ1-1	CASSIPGQGKTEAFF	TGTGCCAGTAGTATACCCGGACAGGGGAAGACTGAAGCTTTCTTT
TRBV5-1	12	-	-	TRBJ2-7	CASTSPSYEQYF	TGCGCCAGCACCTCCCCGTCCTACGAGCAGTACTTC
TRBV6-5	14	-	TRBD1	TRBJ1-2	CASTQTGGGDGYTF	TGTGCCAGCACTCAAACAGGGGGGGGTGATGGCTACACCTTC
TRBV27	17	-	-	TRBJ2-6	CASSLYSLQTGANVLTF	TGTGCCAGCAGTTTATATTCCCTTCAGACTGGGGCCAACGTCCTGACTTTC
TRBV11-2	13	-	TRBD1	TRBJ1-2	CASSVTGTYGYTF	TGTGCCAGCAGCGTGACAGGGACCTATGGCTACACCTTC
TRBV7-2	15	once	-	TRBJ1-4	CASSRTVGANEKLFF	TGTGCCAGCAGCCGGACAGTTGGGGCTAATGAAAAACTGTTTTTT
TRBV19	15	-	TRBD1	TRBJ1-2	CASSFPTGVNYGYTF	TGTGCCAGTAGTTTCCCCACAGGGGTCAACTATGGCTACACCTTC
TRBV27	14	-	-	TRBJ1-5	CASSPQAGAQPQHF	TGTGCCAGCAGCCCCCAGGCAGGGGCCCAGCCCCAGCATTTT
TRBV7-8	12	-	-	TRBJ2-7	CASSLVEYEQYF	TGTGCCAGCAGCTTAGTAGAGTACGAGCAGTACTTC
TRBV2	12	few	-	TRBJ1-1	CASSEFTGSSFF	TGTGCCAGCAGTGAATTTACGGGGTCATCTTTCTTT
TRBV18	13	-	-	TRBJ1-2	CASSAVVGEGYTF	TGTGCCAGCTCAGCGGTTGTCGGGGAGGGCTACACCTTC
TRBV7-8	15	-	-	TRBJ1-1	CASSLVGQTNTEAFF	TGTGCCAGCAGCTTAGTGGGGCAAACGAACACTGAAGCTTTCTTT
TRBV18	15	-	-	TRBJ2-7	CASSPSRGNGPEQYF	TGTGCCAGCTCACCAAGCAGGGGCAATGGACCCGAGCAGTACTTC
TRBV30	14	-	-	TRBJ2-2	CAWSVAVHTGELFF	TGTGCCTGGAGTGTAGCGGTCCACACCGGGGAGCTGTTTTTT
TRBV12-5	12	-	-	TRBJ2-7	CASGLGGDEQYF	TGTGCTAGTGGTTTGGGCGGGGACGAGCAGTACTTC
TRBV2	17	-	TRBD2	TRBJ2-1	CASSPPRLADSYNEQFF	TGTGCCAGCAGTCCACCGAGGCTAGCGGACTCCTACAATGAGCAGTTCTTC
TRBV7-2	17	-	TRBD2	TRBJ2-7	CASSLVSGGAGNHEQYF	TGTGCCAGCAGCTTAGTAAGCGGGGGGGCTGGGAATCACGAGCAGTACTTC
TRBV19	15	-	-	TRBJ1-4	CASTSAGETNEKLFF	TGTGCCAGTACGAGTGCAGGGGAGACTAATGAAAAACTGTTTTTT
TRBV6-5	13	many	TRBD1	TRBJ2-7	CAVQGALSYEQYF	TGTGCCGTACAGGGGGCCCTCTCCTACGAGCAGTACTTC
TRBV6-4	15	-	-	TRBJ1-6	CASREDTTYNSPLHF	TGTGCCAGCAGAGAAGACACCACCTATAATTCACCCCTCCACTTT
TRBV24-1	13	-	-	TRBJ2-7	CATSDGHSYEQYF	TGTGCCACCAGTGATGGGCACTCCTACGAGCAGTACTTC
TRBV19	12	-	TRBD1	TRBJ1-5	CASVTGNQPQHF	TGTGCCAGCGTGACAGGGAACCAGCCCCAGCATTTT
TRBV6-4	13	few	-	TRBJ2-2	CASSPGFSGELFF	TGTGCCAGCAGTCCAGGGTTCTCCGGGGAGCTGTTTTTT
TRBV18	13	-	TRBD1	TRBJ1-2	CASSDRGDYGYTF	TGTGCCAGCTCTGACAGGGGAGACTATGGCTACACCTTC
TRBV19	15	once	-	TRBJ1-4	CASSLNRATNEKLFF	TGTGCCAGTAGTTTAAACAGAGCAACTAATGAAAAACTGTTTTTT